The 18 T cell receptor beta chains below all came from one sample that was sequenced in a study of T cells in Graves' hyperthyroidism and ophthalmopathy. RNA transcripts provided the source from which TCR beta CDR3 regions were amplified. First-round RT-PCR with HTBI primers amplified the TCR CDR3 region. TCRdb re-derived calls from the multiplex PCR reads in MiXCR, one entry per CDR3 protein. The sample consists of 360,000 or so distinct CDR3 sequences, approximately 19% of them appearing once. The specimen was blood. The receptors derive from a woman aged 18-29 years with Graves' hyperthyroidism.

This clonotype was seen ten or more times. This chain connects TRBV6-1 to TRBJ1-1; D not resolved. The CDR3 has 13 residues. Germline V CDR1 and CDR2: MNHNS, SASEGT. The V gene lost 3 bases and the J gene lost 0 bases, with 5 bases spanning the gap. Here the CDR3 DNA reads TGTGCCAGCAGTGACACGGTGAACACTGAAGCTTTCTTT. Residues: CASSDTVNTEAFF.

The V gene is TRBV20-1, the J gene TRBJ2-5; D might be TRBD1 or TRBD2, each matching 6 bases. The CDR3 consists of 13 residues. The V end was cut by 5 bases, the J end by 2 bases, with 12 bases between. CDR1 and CDR2 from the germline V gene are DFQATT and SNEGSKA (reference sequence). CDR3 region: CSAARGRQETQYF. For the CDR3, the DNA is TGCAGTGCTGCTCGGGGGCGTCAAGAGACCCAGTACTTC.

This clonotype was detected a few times. The gene calls are TRBV20-1 and TRBJ2-7; 12 bases are shared with TRBD2. This CDR3 contains 13 residues. CDR1 is DFQATT and CDR2 is SNEGSKA in the germline V gene (reference sequence). CDR3 loop: CSANPGLAGKDLV. The CDR3 DNA reads as TGCAGTGCTAACCCCGGACTAGCGGGGAAAGATCTAGTC.

Worth noting for this clonotype: This may be a read error, as it is one base from a much larger clone. This CDR3 fails to terminate in the conserved phenylalanine or tryptophan, so it likely reflects a read error. The chain couples TRBV11-2 to TRBJ2-7, with D uncertain. The CDR3 length is 13 residues. V was shortened by 1 base and J by 3 bases, with 7 bases between the two germline ends. Germline V gene lookup returns CDR1 SGHAT and CDR2 FQNNGV. The CDR3 sequence is CASSLGRIYEQYY. In DNA form, the CDR3 reads TGTGCCAGCAGCTTAGGCCGGATCTACGAGCAGTACTAC.

This clonotype was detected many times. The chain is built from TRBV7-3 and TRBJ2-6; D gene ambiguous. Trimming cost V 1 base and J 0 bases, with 10 bases left between them. Germline CDR1 and CDR2: SGHTA and FQGTGA. This CDR3 is built from 17 residues. CDR3 sequence (DNA): TGTGCCAGCAGCTTAAAGTTCGAGCTCTCTGGGGCCAACGTCCTGACTTTC. It codes for CASSLKFELSGANVLTF.

This clonotype was seen repeatedly, ten times or more. The rearrangement uses TRBV2 and TRBJ1-2; TRBD1 aligns across 9 bases. The trim removed 6 bases at V and 4 bases at J, leaving 0 bases unmatched. The length of the CDR3 is 12 residues. Germline V gives CDR1 SNHLY, CDR2 FYNNEI. This chain's CDR3 is CASRGQGYGYTF. In DNA, the CDR3 is TGTGCCAGCAGGGGACAGGGCTATGGCTACACCTTC.

This clonotype was observed many times. The V gene is TRBV20-1, the J gene TRBJ1-3; D possibly corresponds to TRBD1 (5 bases). This CDR3 comprises 14 residues. The germline V and J ends were trimmed by 3 bases and 0 bases, with 9 bases remaining between them. The germline V gene encodes CDR1 DFQATT and CDR2 SNEGSKA (reference sequence). CDR3 protein: CSASQGLSGNTIYF. DNA for the CDR3: TGCAGTGCTAGTCAGGGTCTCTCTGGAAACACCATATATTTT.

The chain combines TRBV6-5 with TRBJ2-5; 9 bases are shared with TRBD2. Trimming at V came to 4 bases and at J to 4 bases, leaving 7 bases not matched to a gene. The length of the CDR3 is 15 residues. Germline CDR1 MNHEY, CDR2 SVGAGI. The CDR3 sequence is CASSFSAGGRETQYF. CDR3 bases: TGTGCCAGCAGTTTTTCAGCGGGGGGCCGAGAGACCCAGTACTTC.

This clonotype has at least ten counts. The rearrangement links TRBV2 to TRBJ1-2, with 8 bases identical to TRBD1. The junction had 8 bases not matched to a gene; V was cut back by 4 bases and J by 4 bases. CDR1 is SNHLY, CDR2 FYNNEI, per germline. The CDR3 has 15 residues. CDR3 loop: CASSVSGQVGYGYTF. The CDR3 DNA sequence: TGTGCCAGCAGTGTATCGGGACAGGTCGGCTATGGCTACACCTTC.

This clonotype was counted between two and nine times. It is likely a read error, because the conserved phenylalanine at the end of the CDR3 is missing. The DNA of the CDR3 is TGTGCCAGCAGCGTGACCAGGGGGAGCACTGAAGCTTTCGTT. It is translated as CASSVTRGSTEAFV. The genes are TRBV27 and TRBJ1-1; 7 nucleotides agree with TRBD1. Germline CDR1 reads MNHEY; CDR2 reads SMNVEV (reference sequence). Trimming at V came to 6 bases and at J to 4 bases, leaving 8 bases not matched to a gene. The CDR3 runs 14 residues.

As concerns this clonotype: This may arise from a read error, as a much more abundant clone is one base away. This sequence joins TRBV6-1 and TRBJ2-7, with 9 bases aligning to TRBD1. The CDR3 is made up of 13 amino acids. In germline, CDR1 is MNHNS, CDR2 SASEGT. The CDR3 here is CAIRQGGYYKQYF. Here the CDR3 DNA reads TGTGCCATCCGACAGGGGGGGTACTACAAGCAGTACTTC.

This clonotype was counted at least ten times. V is TRBV29-1 and J is TRBJ1-2; D remains ambiguous. Trimming cost V 3 bases and J 5 bases, with 7 bases left between them. CDR1 SQVTM and CDR2 ANQGSEA come from the germline V gene. This CDR3 contains 11 residues. In DNA, the CDR3 is TGCAGCGTTGACGGTATTTATGGCTACACCTTC. Amino acid sequence: CSVDGIYGYTF.

This clonotype was observed at least ten times. V is TRBV6-2 or TRBV6-3 and J is TRBJ2-5; D is unclear. Germline values: CDR1 MNHEY, CDR2 SVGEGT. Trimming shortened V by 0 bases and J by 1 base, and 3 bases separated the two germline ends. The CDR3 totals 13 residues. This chain's CDR3 is CASSYSAQETQYF. The CDR3 DNA reads TGTGCCAGCAGTTACTCGGCCCAAGAGACCCAGTACTTC.

This clonotype was seen repeatedly, ten times or more. The gene calls are TRBV12-3 or TRBV12-4 and TRBJ1-5; D is possibly TRBD1 (5 bases). There are 13 residues in the CDR3. Trimming left V 3 bases short and J 4 bases short, with 7 bases between. The CDR3 bases are TGTGCCAGCAGTTTTGACAGAAATCAGCCCCAGCATTTT. Translation gives CASSFDRNQPQHF.

This clonotype has at least ten counts. This chain links TRBV28 with TRBJ1-5, with 9 positions matching TRBD1. The CDR3 covers 17 residues. Per germline, CDR1 MDHEN and CDR2 SYDVKM. V was pared by 2 bases and J by 6 bases, with 11 bases of the junction left unmatched. The CDR3 region is CASSLSRRTGDGQPQHF. CDR3 DNA: TGTGCCAGCAGTTTAAGTCGGAGGACAGGGGATGGTCAGCCCCAGCATTTT.

The chain carries TRBV27 and TRBJ2-7, with D possibly being TRBD1 (6 bases). The CDR3 consists of 15 residues. The germline V and J ends were trimmed by 3 bases and 3 bases, with 15 bases remaining between them. CDR1 and CDR2 from the germline V gene are MNHEY and SMNVEV (reference sequence). The CDR3 spells CASSFRGMADYEQYF. The CDR3 nucleotides are TGTGCCAGCAGTTTTAGGGGGATGGCAGACTACGAGCAGTACTTC.

Many counts were recorded for this clonotype. The genes are TRBV9 and TRBJ2-7, with TRBD2 matching 11 bases. The V and J ends lost 3 bases and 2 bases, in that order; junction bases with no gene match: 10. Germline lookup yields CDR1 SGDLS and CDR2 YYNGEE. The CDR3 runs to 17 residues. CDR3 sequence (DNA): TGTGCCAGCAGCGGATCGACTAGCGGGGTATTCCCCTACGAGCAGTACTTC. This sequence encodes CASSGSTSGVFPYEQYF.

This clonotype showed up many times. Germline and junction disagree at one end, which may indicate a read error. The chain recombines TRBV4-1 with TRBJ2-2; D not resolved. The CDR3 length is 12 residues. Germline V gene sequence: CDR1 MGHRA, CDR2 YSYEKL. The CDR3 here is CASCQFPGELFF. CDR3 DNA sequence: TGCGCCAGCTGCCAATTTCCGGGGGAGCTGTTTTTT.